Included here is one T cell receptor beta chain sequence, with context. V gave up 7 bases and J gave up 3 bases; unmatched junction bases: 15. The CDR3 extends over 15 amino acids. CDR1 SQVTM and CDR2 ANQGSEA come from the germline V gene. The sample originates from a study of blood T cell repertoires in COVID-19. Study as a whole: Some COVID-19 samples were acute and others convalescent; all came from the United States, Italy and Spain. Nucleic acid was either cDNA or gDNA, and it came from T cells, B-cell-depleted T cells, or PBMCs.

In the study's own analysis: It was from reference gene primer amplification that nucleated cell counts were estimated. TCRdb keeps only in-frame clones here, not all; method: immunoSEQ multiplex PCR. That table furnishes V, J and clone size, whereas the DNA furnished D and trimming. The sample carries approximately 210,000 clones, just under 85% recorded once. Sequenced sample: peripheral blood. This clonotype was sampled from a woman between 50 and 59 years old with active or convalescent COVID-19. The chain carries TRBV29-1 and TRBJ2-7; 7 bases align to TRBD2. CDR3 protein: CSAGGIGGSYYEQYF. Written as DNA, the CDR3 is TGCAGCGCCGGCGGTATTGGCGGGAGCTACTACGAGCAGTACTTC.